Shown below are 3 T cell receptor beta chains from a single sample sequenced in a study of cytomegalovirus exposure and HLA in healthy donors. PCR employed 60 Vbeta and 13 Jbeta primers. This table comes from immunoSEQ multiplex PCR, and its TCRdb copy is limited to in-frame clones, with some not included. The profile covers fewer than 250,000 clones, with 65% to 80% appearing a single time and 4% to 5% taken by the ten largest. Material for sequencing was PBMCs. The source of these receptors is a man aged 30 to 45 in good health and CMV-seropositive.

The CDR3 loop is CASSVGTVMNTEAFF. DNA for the CDR3: TGTGCCAGCAGCGTCGGGACAGTCATGAACACTGAAGCTTTCTTT. J is TRBJ1-1 and V is TRBV9; 7 bases map to TRBD1. Germline V gene sequence: CDR1 SGDLS, CDR2 YYNGEE. The CDR3 spans 15 residues. J gave up 0 bases and V 2 bases, and 4 bases lay outside the gene matches.

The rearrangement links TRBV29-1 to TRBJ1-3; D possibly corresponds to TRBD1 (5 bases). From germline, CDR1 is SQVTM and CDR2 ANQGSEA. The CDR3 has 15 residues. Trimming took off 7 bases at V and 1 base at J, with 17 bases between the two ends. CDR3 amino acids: CSALWWGGSGNTIYF. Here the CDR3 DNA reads TGCAGCGCCCTCTGGTGGGGGGGATCTGGAAACACCATATATTTT.

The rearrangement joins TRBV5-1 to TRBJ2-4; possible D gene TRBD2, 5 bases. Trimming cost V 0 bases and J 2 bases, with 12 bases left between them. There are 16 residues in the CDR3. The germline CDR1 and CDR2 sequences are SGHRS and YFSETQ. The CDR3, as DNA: TGCGCCAGCAGCTTGGACGCAGGCGGGTCCAAAAACATTCAGTACTTC. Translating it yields CASSLDAGGSKNIQYF.